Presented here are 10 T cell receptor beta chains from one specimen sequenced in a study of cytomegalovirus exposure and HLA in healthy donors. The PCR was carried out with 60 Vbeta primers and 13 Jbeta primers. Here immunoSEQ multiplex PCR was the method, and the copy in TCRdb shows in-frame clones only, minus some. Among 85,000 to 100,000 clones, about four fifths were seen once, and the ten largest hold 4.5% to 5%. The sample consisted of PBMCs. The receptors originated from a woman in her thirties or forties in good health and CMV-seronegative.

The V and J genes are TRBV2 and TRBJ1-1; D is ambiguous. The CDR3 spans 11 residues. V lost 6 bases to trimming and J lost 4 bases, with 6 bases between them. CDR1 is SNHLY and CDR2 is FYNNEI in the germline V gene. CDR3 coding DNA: TGTGCCAGCAGGGCCCTCACTGAAGCTTTCTTT. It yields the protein CASRALTEAFF.

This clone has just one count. For the CDR3, the DNA is TGTGCCAGCAGGCAAGCCGTTTACTACGAGCAGTACTTC. Translating gives CASRQAVYYEQYF. This chain connects TRBV6-1 to TRBJ2-7; D remains ambiguous. Germline CDR1 reads MNHNS; CDR2 reads SASEGT. The CDR3 loop spans 13 amino acids. The V and J ends lost 6 bases and 3 bases respectively, with 12 bases between them.

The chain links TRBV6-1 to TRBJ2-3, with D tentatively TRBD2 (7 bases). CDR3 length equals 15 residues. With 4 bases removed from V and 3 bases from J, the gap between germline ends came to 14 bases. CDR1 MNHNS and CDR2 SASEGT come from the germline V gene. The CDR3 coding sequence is TGTGCCAGCAGTGTGGGGGGGCTCAGGACAGATACGCAGTATTTT. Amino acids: CASSVGGLRTDTQYF.

CDR3 coding DNA: TGTGCCAGTAGTACGTGGGGGGGGATAAAGGAGACCCAGTACTTC. Its translation: CASSTWGGIKETQYF. The chain carries TRBV19 and TRBJ2-5; 7 positions match TRBD2. The CDR3 runs 15 residues. V lost 4 bases to trimming and J lost 5 bases; unmatched junction nucleotides: 10. The germline V gene encodes CDR1 LNHDA and CDR2 SQIVND (reference sequence). Together with reference TRBV19 and TRBJ2-5, the CDR3 gives the full variable domain: DGGITQSPKYLFRKEGQNVTLSCEQNLNHDAMYWYRQDPGQGLRLIYYSQIVNDFQKGDIAEGYSVSREKKESFPLTVTSAQKNPTAFYLCASSTWGGIKETQYFGPGTRLLVL.

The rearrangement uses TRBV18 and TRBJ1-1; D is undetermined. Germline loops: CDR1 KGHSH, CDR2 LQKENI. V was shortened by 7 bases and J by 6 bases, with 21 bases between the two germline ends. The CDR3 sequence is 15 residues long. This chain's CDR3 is CASYKDNAYLAEAFF. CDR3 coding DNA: TGTGCCAGCTATAAAGATAATGCCTATCTGGCTGAAGCTTTCTTT.

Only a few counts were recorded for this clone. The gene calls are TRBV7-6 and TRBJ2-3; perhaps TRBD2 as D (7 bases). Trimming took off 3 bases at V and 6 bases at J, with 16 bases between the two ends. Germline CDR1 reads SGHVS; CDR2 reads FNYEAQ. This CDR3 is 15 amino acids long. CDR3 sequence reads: CASSFGRGASDTQYF. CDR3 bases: TGTGCCAGCAGCTTCGGCCGGGGGGCCTCGGATACGCAGTATTTT.

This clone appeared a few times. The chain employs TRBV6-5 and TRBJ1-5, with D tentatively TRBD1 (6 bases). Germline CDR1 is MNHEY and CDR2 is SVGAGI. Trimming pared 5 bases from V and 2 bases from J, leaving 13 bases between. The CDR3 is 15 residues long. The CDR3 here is CASSTRGKGNQPQHF. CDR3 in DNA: TGTGCCAGCAGTACCAGGGGTAAGGGCAATCAGCCCCAGCATTTT.

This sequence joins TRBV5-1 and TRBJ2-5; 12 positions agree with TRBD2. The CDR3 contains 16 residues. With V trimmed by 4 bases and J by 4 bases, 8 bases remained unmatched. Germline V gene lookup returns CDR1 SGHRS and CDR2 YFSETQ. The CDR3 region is CASSKNPSGGAETQYF. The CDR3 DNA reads TGCGCCAGCAGCAAAAATCCTAGCGGGGGGGCAGAGACCCAGTACTTC. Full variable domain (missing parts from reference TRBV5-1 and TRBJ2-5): KAGVTQTPRYLIKTRGQQVTLSCSPISGHRSVSWYQQTPGQGLQFLFEYFSETQRNKGNFPGRFSGRQFSNSRSEMNVSTLELGDSALYLCASSKNPSGGAETQYFGPGTRLLVL.

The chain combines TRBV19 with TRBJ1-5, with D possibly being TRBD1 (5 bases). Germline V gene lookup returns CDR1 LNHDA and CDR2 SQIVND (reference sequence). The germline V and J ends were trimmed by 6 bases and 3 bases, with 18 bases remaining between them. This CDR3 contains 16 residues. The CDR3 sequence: CASRTQDKGNNQPQHF. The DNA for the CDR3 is TGTGCCAGTAGAACCCAGGACAAGGGAAACAATCAGCCCCAGCATTTT.

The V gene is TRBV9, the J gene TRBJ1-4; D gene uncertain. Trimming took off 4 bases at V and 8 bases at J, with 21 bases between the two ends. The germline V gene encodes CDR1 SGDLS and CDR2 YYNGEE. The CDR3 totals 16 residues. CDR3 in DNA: TGTGCCAGCAGCTCCCAGGCCTCCGACGGGATGGAAAAACTGTTTTTT. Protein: CASSSQASDGMEKLFF.